One sample yielded the 11 T cell receptor beta chains listed below, sequenced in a study of T cell repertoires in cytomegalovirus infection. For these TCRs, the target antigens are not known. TCRdb reprocessed the reads via MiXCR and lists one record per CDR3 protein. The sample includes 400,000 to 600,000 distinct CDR3 sequences, more than 40% of them seen just once. Sequencing used cultured PBMCs, obtained from culture after CMV antigen stimulation. All receptors derive from a human donor in good health (CMV status not recorded). Some clones in this sample may be carry-over from other donors' samples.

This rearrangement joins TRBV10-3 to TRBJ2-3, with D uncertain. The CDR3 has 13 amino acids. The V gene's germline CDR1 is ENHRY and CDR2 SYGVKD. With 8 bases removed from V and 1 base from J, the gap between germline ends came to 10 bases. As DNA, the CDR3 is TGTGCCATCGGTGTCCGGGGCACAGATACGCAGTATTTT. This encodes CAIGVRGTDTQYF.

The chain is built from TRBV5-4 and TRBJ1-1, with no clear D. Germline values: CDR1 SGHNT, CDR2 YYREEE (reference sequence). The length of the CDR3 is 14 residues. V was pared by 0 bases and J by 4 bases, with 10 bases between. The CDR3 reads CASSLDAMGTEAFF. CDR3 nucleotides: TGTGCCAGCAGCTTGGACGCCATGGGCACTGAAGCTTTCTTT.

This clonotype was observed a handful of times. The chain couples TRBV7-2 to TRBJ1-6; D gene unclear. Trimming stripped 5 bases from V and 5 bases from J, with 10 bases between. The CDR3 extends over 14 amino acids. Germline values: CDR1 SGHTA, CDR2 FQGNSA. This CDR3 is CASSQSRHNSPLHF. The CDR3 DNA is TGTGCCAGCAGCCAGAGCCGACATAATTCACCCCTCCACTTT. Supplemented by reference TRBV7-2 and TRBJ1-6, the full variable domain reads GAGVSQSPSNKVTEKGKDVELRCDPISGHTALYWYRQSLGQGLEFLIYFQGNSAPDKSGLPSDRFSAERTGGSVSTLTIQRTQQEDSAVYLCASSQSRHNSPLHFGNGTRLTVT.

V and J are TRBV6-1 and TRBJ2-7; possible D gene TRBD2, 5 bases. With 6 bases removed from V and 2 bases from J, the gap between germline ends came to 14 bases. CDR3 length: 14 residues. The germline gives CDR1 MNHNS, CDR2 SASEGT. CDR3 in DNA: TGTGCCAGCAGAAAGGATGCCGGGGCCTACGAGCAGTACTTC. Its protein product is CASRKDAGAYEQYF.

V gene TRBV7-8 combines with J gene TRBJ2-3, with 11 bases that match TRBD2. The CDR3 has 18 amino acids. V was pared by 4 bases and J by 5 bases, with 14 bases of the junction left unmatched. Germline V lookup: CDR1 SGHVS, CDR2 FQNEAQ. CDR3 DNA sequence: TGTGCCAGCAGCTCGGCGATTACCTTAGCGGGAGGGGGAGATACGCAGTATTTT. It yields the protein CASSSAITLAGGGDTQYF.

This clonotype appeared a single time. The chain is built from TRBV10-3 and TRBJ2-3, with 7 bases aligning to TRBD1. The germline CDR1 and CDR2 sequences are ENHRY and SYGVKD. V lost 10 bases and J lost 3; bases outside the gene matches: 7. The length of the CDR3 is 13 residues. Here the CDR3 reads CATQGTATDTQYF. The CDR3 DNA reads TGTGCCACCCAGGGGACAGCTACAGATACGCAGTATTTT.

The rearrangement links TRBV2 to TRBJ2-1; D may be TRBD1 (5 bases). Trimming pared 7 bases from V and 7 bases from J, leaving 17 bases between. The CDR3 has 14 residues. The germline gives CDR1 SNHLY, CDR2 FYNNEI. The CDR3 region has the DNA TGTGCCAGCACCCCGGTGGGTGGGGCGAATGAGCAGTTCTTC. Its protein is CASTPVGGANEQFF.

In this sample, this clonotype turned up a few times. J is TRBJ2-6 and V is TRBV7-4, with D hard to call. CDR3 length: 14 residues. The germline gives CDR1 SGHVT, CDR2 SQSDAQ. V gave up 8 bases and J gave up 0 bases, with 8 bases separating them. The CDR3 DNA follows: TGTGCCAGCGTGGGATACTCTGGGGCCAACGTCCTGACTTTC. Protein: CASVGYSGANVLTF.

This clonotype was detected only a few times. This sequence joins TRBV6-2 or TRBV6-3 and TRBJ2-3; 10 bases are a match to TRBD2. The junction had 21 bases not matched to a gene; V was cut back by 2 bases and J by 4 bases. The CDR3 is 21 amino acids. Germline loops: CDR1 MNHEY, CDR2 SVGEGT. The DNA of the CDR3 is TGTGCCAGCAGTTACCTCCAGCCTCTCCCCTATCTAGCGGGAGTGGCAGATACGCAGTATTTT. Amino acids: CASSYLQPLPYLAGVADTQYF.

This clonotype was recorded a few times. This chain connects TRBV7-6 to TRBJ2-3; 8 bases line up with TRBD2. The V segment lost 5 bases and the J segment 6 bases; nucleotides outside the gene matches: 13. Germline CDR1 reads SGHVS; CDR2 reads FNYEAQ. The CDR3 spans 16 residues. Here the CDR3 DNA reads TGTGCCAGCAGCCCTAGCCGGGGACTAGGAAGGGATACGCAGTATTTT. This sequence encodes CASSPSRGLGRDTQYF.

The gene calls are TRBV20-1 and TRBJ2-3; 12 nucleotides agree with TRBD2. J gave up 5 bases and V 5 bases, and 8 bases lay outside the gene matches. The CDR3 totals 15 residues. The germline V gene has CDR1 DFQATT and CDR2 SNEGSKA (reference sequence). The CDR3 DNA sequence: TGCAGTGCTCTCCTAGCGGGGGGGGCCAGAGATACGCAGTATTTT. Protein: CSALLAGGARDTQYF.